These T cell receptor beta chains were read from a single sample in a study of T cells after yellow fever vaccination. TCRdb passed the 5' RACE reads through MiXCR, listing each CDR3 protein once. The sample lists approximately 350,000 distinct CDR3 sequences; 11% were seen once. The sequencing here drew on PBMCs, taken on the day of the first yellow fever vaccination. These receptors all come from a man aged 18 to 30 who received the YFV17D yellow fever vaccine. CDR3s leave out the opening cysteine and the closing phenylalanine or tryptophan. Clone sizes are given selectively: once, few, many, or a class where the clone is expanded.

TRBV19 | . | ASSGILWQDGTGELF
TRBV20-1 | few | SRGPLSGNTIY
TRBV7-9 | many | ASNDSGGGGTQY
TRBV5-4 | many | ASSLDRGPETQY
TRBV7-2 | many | ASSLSRVRNIQY
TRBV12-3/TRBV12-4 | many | ASSLRQGANQPQH
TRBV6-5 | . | ASSYHRETNYGYT
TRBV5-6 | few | ASSWRRWQGTDTQY
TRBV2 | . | AKGKPPQDPLH
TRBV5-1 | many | ASSLVSPDTQY
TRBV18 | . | ASSTSGEGAGGYT
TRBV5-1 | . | ASSLDGQGYGYT
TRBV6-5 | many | ASKSRYNTQY
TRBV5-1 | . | ASSYALSANTGELF
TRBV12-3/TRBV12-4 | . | ASRRDSREQF